The 2 T cell receptor beta chains listed next were all sequenced from one sample in a study of blood T cell repertoires in COVID-19 (TCRdb year 2020). The library was made by the immunoSEQ multiplex PCR assay. TCRdb carries this immuneACCESS record with in-frame sequences only. Its versions omit some clonotypes, under half of them owing to an unresolved V gene in the studies checked, with the rest unexplained. The table for this sample lists approximately 180,000 clones; approximately 85% of them were counted only once. More than 2.5% of the sample is held by the ten biggest clonotypes. The sequencing sample was made of peripheral blood. These receptors all come from a man aged 55 to 70 with acute or convalescent COVID-19.

Only a few counts were recorded for this clone. The DNA for the CDR3 is TGTGCCAGCAGCTTAGGGACTAGGATAGAGACCCAGTACTTC. Translated: CASSLGTRIETQYF. V is TRBV7-2 and J is TRBJ2-5, with TRBD2 matching over 7 bases. With 1 base clipped from V and 4 bases from J, the junction kept 3 bases outside the gene matches. This CDR3 contains 14 residues. CDR1 is SGHTA and CDR2 is FQGNSA in the germline V gene.

Here the CDR3 DNA reads TGTGCCAGCAGGAGATCACAGGGTGCGCACGAGCAGTACTTC. It codes for CASRRSQGAHEQYF. This chain uses TRBV7-8 with TRBJ2-7; D might be TRBD1 (6 bases). V gave up 6 bases and J gave up 5 bases, with 17 bases separating them. The germline gives CDR1 SGHVS, CDR2 FQNEAQ. This CDR3 region has 14 residues.